This T cell receptor beta chain was recovered during a study of beta chain features in type 1 diabetes. Study-wide findings and caveats: Patients with type 1 diabetes showed fewer VDJ junction insertions and more deletions.

Expressed TCRB transcripts were sequenced after all isolated RNA was converted to cDNA. Profiled with immunoSEQ multiplex PCR; TCRdb holds only in-frame clones, not every one. This table has about 160,000 clones, 7% to 10% appearing once. As regards this clone: Its antigen is not identified.

Looked up from germline, CDR1 is MNHEY and CDR2 is SVGAGI. V was clipped by 0 bases and J by 7 bases; unmatched bases: 5. CDR3 length: 14 amino acids. Material: central memory CD4+ T cells from blood. The origin of this receptor is a young woman in good health. The rearrangement joins TRBV6-5 to TRBJ1-2; 7 nucleotides align to TRBD1. The CDR3 DNA is TGTGCCAGCAGTTACTCCGCAGGGGGTAGTGGCTACACCTTC. This encodes CASSYSAGGSGYTF.